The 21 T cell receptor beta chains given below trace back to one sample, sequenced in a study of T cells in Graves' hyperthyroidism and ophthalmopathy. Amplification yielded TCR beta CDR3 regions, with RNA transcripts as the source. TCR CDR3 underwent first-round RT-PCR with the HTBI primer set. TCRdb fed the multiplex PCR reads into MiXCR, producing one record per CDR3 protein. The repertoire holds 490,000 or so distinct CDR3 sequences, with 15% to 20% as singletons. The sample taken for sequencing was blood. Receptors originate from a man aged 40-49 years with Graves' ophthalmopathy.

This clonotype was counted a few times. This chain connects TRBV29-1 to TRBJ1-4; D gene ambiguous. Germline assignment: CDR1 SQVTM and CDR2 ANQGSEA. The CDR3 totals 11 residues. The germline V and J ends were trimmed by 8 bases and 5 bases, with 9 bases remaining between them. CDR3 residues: CSYSANEKLFF. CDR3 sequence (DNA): TGCAGCTACTCTGCAAATGAAAAACTGTTTTTT.

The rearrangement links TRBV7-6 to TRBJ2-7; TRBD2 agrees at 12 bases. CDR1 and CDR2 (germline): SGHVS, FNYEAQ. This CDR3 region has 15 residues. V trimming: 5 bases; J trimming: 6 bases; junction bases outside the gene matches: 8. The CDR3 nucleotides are TGTGCCAGCAGCCTACCGGGACTAGCGGGTGGCGAGCAGTACTTC. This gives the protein CASSLPGLAGGEQYF.

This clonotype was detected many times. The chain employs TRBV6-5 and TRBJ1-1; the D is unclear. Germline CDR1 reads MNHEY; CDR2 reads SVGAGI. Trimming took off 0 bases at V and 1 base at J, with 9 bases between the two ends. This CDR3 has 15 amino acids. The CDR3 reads CASSYSSRGNTEAFF. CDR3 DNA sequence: TGTGCCAGCAGTTACTCGAGCCGGGGGAACACTGAAGCTTTCTTT.

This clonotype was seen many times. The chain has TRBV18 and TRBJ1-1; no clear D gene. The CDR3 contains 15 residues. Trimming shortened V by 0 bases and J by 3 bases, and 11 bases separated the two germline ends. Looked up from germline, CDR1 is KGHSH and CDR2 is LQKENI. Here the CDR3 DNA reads TGTGCCAGCTCACCACCGGCCGGGAGGGACACTGAAGCTTTCTTT. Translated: CASSPPAGRDTEAFF.

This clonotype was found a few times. Written as DNA, the CDR3 is TGTGCCAGCAGCATCGGACAGGGCGGTCAATCCCTCCACTTT. This gives the protein CASSIGQGGQSLHF. The chain recombines TRBV9 with TRBJ1-6; 8 positions agree with TRBD1. Germline V gene data show CDR1 as SGDLS and CDR2 as YYNGEE. The CDR3 covers 14 residues. The V gene end was trimmed by 4 bases and the J gene end by 14 bases; junction bases not matched to a gene: 11.

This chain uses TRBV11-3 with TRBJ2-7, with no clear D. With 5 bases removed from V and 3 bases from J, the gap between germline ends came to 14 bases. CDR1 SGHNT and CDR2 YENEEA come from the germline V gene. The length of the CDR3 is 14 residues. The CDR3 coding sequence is TGTGCCAGCAGCCCCGGGTCAAATTACTACGAGCAGTACTTC. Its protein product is CASSPGSNYYEQYF.

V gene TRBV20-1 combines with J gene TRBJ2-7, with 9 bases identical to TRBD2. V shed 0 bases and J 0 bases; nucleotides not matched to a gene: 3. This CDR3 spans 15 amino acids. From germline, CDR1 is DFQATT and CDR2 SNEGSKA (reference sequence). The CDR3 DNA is TGCAGTGCTAGAGAAAGCGGGAGGAACTCCTACGAGCAGTACTTC. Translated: CSARESGRNSYEQYF.

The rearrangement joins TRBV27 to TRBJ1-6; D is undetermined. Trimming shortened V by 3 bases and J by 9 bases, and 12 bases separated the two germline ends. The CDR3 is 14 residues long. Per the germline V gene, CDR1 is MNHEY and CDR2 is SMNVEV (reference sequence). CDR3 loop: CASSFGSGPSPLHF. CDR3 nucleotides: TGTGCCAGCAGTTTCGGGTCCGGGCCTTCACCCCTCCACTTT.

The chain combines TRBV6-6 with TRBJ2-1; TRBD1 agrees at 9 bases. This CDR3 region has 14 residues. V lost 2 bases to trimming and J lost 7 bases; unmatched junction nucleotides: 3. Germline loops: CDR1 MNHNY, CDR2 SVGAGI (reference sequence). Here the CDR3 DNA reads TGTGCCAGCAGTTACGACAGGGGGGAGAATGAGCAGTTCTTC. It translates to CASSYDRGENEQFF.

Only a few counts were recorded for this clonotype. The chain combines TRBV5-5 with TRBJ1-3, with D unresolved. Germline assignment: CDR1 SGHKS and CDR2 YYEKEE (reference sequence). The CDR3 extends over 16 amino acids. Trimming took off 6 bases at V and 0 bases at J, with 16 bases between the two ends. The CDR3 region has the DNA TGTGCCAGCACCTCAAGGTGGGATTTCTCTGGAAACACCATATATTTT. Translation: CASTSRWDFSGNTIYF. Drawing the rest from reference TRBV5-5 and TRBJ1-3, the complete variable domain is DAGVTQSPTHLIKTRGQQVTLRCSPISGHKSVSWYQQVLGQGPQFIFQYYEKEERGRGNFPDRFSARQFPNYSSELNVNALLLGDSALYLCASTSRWDFSGNTIYFGEGSWLTVV.

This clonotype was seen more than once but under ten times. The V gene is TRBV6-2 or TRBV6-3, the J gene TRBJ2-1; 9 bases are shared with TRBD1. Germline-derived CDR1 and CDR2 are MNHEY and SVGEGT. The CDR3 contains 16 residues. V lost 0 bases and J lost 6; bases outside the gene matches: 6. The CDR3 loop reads CASSYSSGTGPNEQFF. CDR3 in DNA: TGTGCCAGCAGTTACTCCTCCGGGACAGGGCCCAATGAGCAGTTCTTC.

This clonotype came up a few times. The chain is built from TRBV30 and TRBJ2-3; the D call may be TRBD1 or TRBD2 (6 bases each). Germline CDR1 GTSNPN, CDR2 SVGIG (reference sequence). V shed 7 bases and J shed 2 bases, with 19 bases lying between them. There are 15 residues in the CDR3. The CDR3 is CASSLRGENTDTQYF. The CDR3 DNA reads TGTGCCTCATCTCTTAGGGGGGAGAACACAGATACGCAGTATTTT.

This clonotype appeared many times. In DNA, the CDR3 is TGTGCCAGCAGCCCGTCGAGTTGGAACAATGAGCAGTTCTTC. This translates into CASSPSSWNNEQFF. The J gene is TRBJ2-1, the V gene TRBV7-2; D is ambiguous. This CDR3 has 14 residues. Germline CDR1 reads SGHTA; CDR2 reads FQGNSA. The V gene lost 5 bases and the J gene lost 5 bases, with 13 bases spanning the gap.

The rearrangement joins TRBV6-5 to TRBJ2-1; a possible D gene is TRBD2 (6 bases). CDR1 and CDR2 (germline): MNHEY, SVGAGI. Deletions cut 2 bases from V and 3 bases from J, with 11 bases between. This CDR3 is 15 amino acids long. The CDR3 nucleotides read TGTGCCAGCAGTTACGGGTCGGGAGTCTACAATGAGCAGTTCTTC. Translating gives CASSYGSGVYNEQFF.

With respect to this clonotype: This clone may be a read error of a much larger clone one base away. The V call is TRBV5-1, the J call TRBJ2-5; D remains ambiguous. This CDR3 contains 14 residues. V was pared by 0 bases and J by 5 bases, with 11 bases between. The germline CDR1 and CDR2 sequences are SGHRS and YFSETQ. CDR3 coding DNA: TGCGCCAGCAGCTTGGCCCTCAACGGGGAGACCCAGTACTTC. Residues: CASSLALNGETQYF.

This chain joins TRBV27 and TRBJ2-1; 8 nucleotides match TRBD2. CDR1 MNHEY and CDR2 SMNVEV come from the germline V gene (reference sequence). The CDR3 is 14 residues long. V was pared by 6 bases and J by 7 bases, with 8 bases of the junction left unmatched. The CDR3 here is CASSPGGPRNEQFF. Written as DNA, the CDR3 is TGTGCCAGCAGCCCGGGGGGGCCACGTAATGAGCAGTTCTTC.

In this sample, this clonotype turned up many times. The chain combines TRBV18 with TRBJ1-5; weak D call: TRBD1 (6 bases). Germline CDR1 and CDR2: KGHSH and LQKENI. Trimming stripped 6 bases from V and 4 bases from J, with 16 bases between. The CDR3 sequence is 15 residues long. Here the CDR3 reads CASSLGRQENQPQHF. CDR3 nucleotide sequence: TGTGCCAGCTCCTTAGGCCGACAGGAGAATCAGCCCCAGCATTTT.

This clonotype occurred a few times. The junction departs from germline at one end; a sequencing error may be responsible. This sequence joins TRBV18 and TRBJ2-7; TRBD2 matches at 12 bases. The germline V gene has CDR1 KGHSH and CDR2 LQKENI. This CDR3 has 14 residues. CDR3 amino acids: CASAPSGGAYEQYF. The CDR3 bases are TGTGCCAGCGCACCTAGCGGGGGGGCCTACGAGCAGTACTTC.

CDR3 loop: CASSIVGAGTSGQSNEQFF. For the CDR3, the DNA is TGTGCCAGTAGTATAGTCGGGGCCGGGACTAGCGGGCAAAGCAATGAGCAGTTCTTC. J is TRBJ2-1 and V is TRBV19, with TRBD2 identical over 12 bases. Germline V gene data show CDR1 as LNHDA and CDR2 as SQIVND (reference sequence). This CDR3 contains 19 residues. Unmatched junction bases numbered 13, after V lost 1 base and J lost 6 bases.

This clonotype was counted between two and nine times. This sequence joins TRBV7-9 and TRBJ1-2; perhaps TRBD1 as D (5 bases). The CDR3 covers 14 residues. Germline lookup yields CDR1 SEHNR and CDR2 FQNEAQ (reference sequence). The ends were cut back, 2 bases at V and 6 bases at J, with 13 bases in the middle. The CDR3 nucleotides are TGTGCCAGCAGCTTACCGAGGGGATCGGATGGCTACACCTTC. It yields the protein CASSLPRGSDGYTF.

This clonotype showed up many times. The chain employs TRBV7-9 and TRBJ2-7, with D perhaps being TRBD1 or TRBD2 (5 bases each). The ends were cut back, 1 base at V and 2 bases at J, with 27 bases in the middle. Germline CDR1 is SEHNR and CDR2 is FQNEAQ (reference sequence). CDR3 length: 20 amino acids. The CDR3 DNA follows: TGTGCCAGCAGCTTAGAGCCGGGGCCACATGGGGACCGACCCCCCTACGAGCAGTACTTC. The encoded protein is CASSLEPGPHGDRPPYEQYF.